This is a list of T cell receptor beta chains from one sample in a study of cytomegalovirus exposure and HLA in healthy donors. TCRdb's table, derived via immunoSEQ multiplex PCR, lists solely in-frame clones and lacks some. Among about 59,000 clones listed, approximately 83% were seen once. The specimen sequenced was PBMCs. The source is a man aged 35 to 55 in good health and CMV-seronegative. CDR3s include the opening cysteine and the closing phenylalanine or tryptophan. D genes are given only for firm matches. The size entry is marked missing in some rows and otherwise reads once, few, many or a size class.

v_gene	d_gene	abundance	j_gene	CDR3aa	CDR3nt
TRBV5-6	-	few	TRBJ1-1	CASSEETGNTEAFF	TGTGCCAGCAGCGAAGAGACAGGGAACACTGAAGCTTTCTTT
TRBV30	TRBD1	-	TRBJ1-3	CAWSGTGGFGNTIYF	TGTGCCTGGAGTGGGACAGGGGGATTTGGAAACACCATATATTTT
TRBV6-1	-	-	TRBJ1-2	CASSGTERVYGYTF	TGTGCCAGCAGTGGGACAGAGCGCGTGTATGGCTACACCTTC
TRBV19	TRBD1	once	TRBJ2-7	CASSNPGGYEQYF	TGTGCCAGTAGTAACCCAGGGGGCTACGAGCAGTACTTC
TRBV30	-	-	TRBJ1-1	CAWTSGGEAFF	TGTGCCTGGACCTCCGGGGGGGAGGCTTTCTTT
TRBV6-5	-	-	TRBJ1-1	CASRKQGVGTEAFF	TGTGCCAGCAGGAAACAGGGCGTAGGGACTGAAGCTTTCTTT
TRBV6-6	TRBD1	-	TRBJ2-7	CASSYSYDRGSYEQYF	TGTGCCAGCAGTTACTCGTACGACAGGGGCTCCTACGAGCAGTACTTC
TRBV5-1	TRBD2	-	TRBJ2-1	CASSLGLAGSSYNEQFF	TGCGCCAGCAGCTTGGGACTAGCGGGGAGCTCCTACAATGAGCAGTTCTTC
TRBV5-4	TRBD2	-	TRBJ2-7	CASSLGRLAGLNEQYF	TGTGCCAGCAGCTTGGGCAGACTAGCGGGTCTGAACGAGCAGTACTTC
TRBV29-1	TRBD1	-	TRBJ1-1	CSAIGTGAPTEAFF	TGCAGCGCCATAGGTACAGGGGCCCCCACTGAAGCTTTCTTT
TRBV7-2	-	-	TRBJ2-2	CASSQWSPGELFF	TGTGCCAGCAGCCAATGGAGTCCCGGGGAGCTGTTTTTT
TRBV7-3	-	-	TRBJ1-1	CASSATRGNTEAFF	TGTGCCAGCAGCGCAACCAGGGGGAACACTGAAGCTTTCTTT
TRBV2	-	few	TRBJ2-6	CASSGQSSGANVLTF	TGTGCCAGCAGTGGACAGAGCTCTGGGGCCAACGTCCTGACTTTC
TRBV5-6	TRBD1	-	TRBJ2-1	CASSFGDRAYNEQFF	TGTGCCAGCAGCTTCGGGGACAGGGCCTACAATGAGCAGTTCTTC
TRBV11-3	TRBD1	-	TRBJ1-3	CASSSDRGSGNTIYF	TGTGCCAGCAGCTCAGACAGGGGGTCTGGAAACACCATATATTTT
TRBV5-1	-	few	TRBJ1-4	CASSLGRSRGNEKLFF	TGCGCCAGCAGCTTGGGACGGTCTCGGGGTAATGAAAAACTGTTTTTT
TRBV30	TRBD2	-	TRBJ2-2	CAWDNTGGANTGELFF	TGTGCCTGGGACAACACCGGGGGGGCGAACACCGGGGAGCTGTTTTTT
TRBV28	-	-	TRBJ1-2	CASSLFVRSYGYTF	TGTGCCAGCAGTTTATTTGTCAGGTCTTATGGCTACACCTTC
TRBV11-2	TRBD1	-	TRBJ2-5	CASSLGGTGSETQYF	TGTGCCAGCAGCTTAGGAGGGACAGGGTCAGAGACCCAGTACTTC
TRBV7-9	TRBD2	-	TRBJ2-3	CASSSSALAGSPDTQYF	TGTGCCAGCAGCTCATCGGCGCTAGCGGGGTCCCCAGATACGCAGTATTTT
TRBV19	-	-	TRBJ2-1	CASRSRGNEQFF	TGTGCCAGTAGATCCAGGGGCAATGAGCAGTTCTTC
TRBV27	-	-	TRBJ1-4	CASARGQTNEKLFF	TGTGCCAGCGCCCGGGGTCAAACGAATGAAAAACTGTTTTTT
TRBV13	-	-	TRBJ1-4	CASSLEGHGDEKLFF	TGTGCCAGCAGCTTAGAAGGACATGGAGATGAAAAACTGTTTTTT
TRBV28	-	-	TRBJ1-5	CASSFTGSGSNQPQHF	TGTGCCAGCAGTTTCACGGGGTCCGGGAGCAATCAGCCCCAGCATTTT
TRBV7-2	-	-	TRBJ1-1	CASTMDSSNSEAFF	TGTGCCAGCACCATGGACAGTTCTAACTCTGAAGCTTTCTTT
TRBV6-5	-	-	TRBJ1-6	CASSQDLSYNSPLHF	TGTGCCAGCAGCCAGGATCTCTCCTATAATTCACCCCTCCACTTT
TRBV19	-	-	TRBJ1-2	CASTAGGTHLYGYTF	TGTGCCAGTACCGCGGGGGGGACCCACCTATATGGCTACACCTTC
TRBV15	TRBD1	-	TRBJ1-1	CATGSNRGQGAFF	TGTGCCACCGGATCCAACAGGGGGCAGGGTGCTTTCTTT
TRBV9	-	-	TRBJ2-1	CASSVDGVNNEQFF	TGTGCCAGCAGCGTAGACGGAGTTAACAATGAGCAGTTCTTC
TRBV7-8	-	-	TRBJ1-6	CASSSNRFPYNSPLHF	TGTGCCAGCAGCTCGAACAGGTTTCCCTATAATTCACCCCTCCACTTT
TRBV5-8	-	-	TRBJ1-6	CASSLNLNSYNSPLHF	TGTGCCAGCAGCTTGAACTTAAACTCCTATAATTCACCCCTCCACTTT
TRBV7-8	TRBD2	-	TRBJ2-5	CAGASGGRETQYF	TGTGCCGGGGCTAGCGGGGGGAGGGAGACCCAGTACTTC
TRBV11-2	TRBD1	-	TRBJ1-2	CASSLTRGQINYGYTF	TGTGCCAGCAGCTTAACCCGGGGACAGATTAACTATGGCTACACCTTC
TRBV19	-	once	TRBJ1-1	CASSTAEGRNTEAFF	TGTGCCAGTAGCACTGCGGAGGGGAGGAACACTGAAGCTTTCTTT
TRBV7-8	-	-	TRBJ2-1	CASSLESGRGNEQFF	TGTGCCAGCAGCTTAGAAAGCGGGCGGGGCAATGAGCAGTTCTTC
TRBV27	-	-	TRBJ2-1	CASSLSGAGYNEQFF	TGTGCCAGCAGTTTATCGGGGGCAGGCTACAATGAGCAGTTCTTC
TRBV7-9	TRBD1	-	TRBJ1-2	CASSLVGTETYGYTF	TGTGCCAGCAGCTTAGTCGGGACAGAGACTTATGGCTACACCTTC
TRBV5-1	-	few	TRBJ1-3	CASSEGVSGNTIYF	TGCGCCAGCAGTGAGGGAGTTTCTGGAAACACCATATATTTT
TRBV19	-	once	TRBJ1-1	CASSITGQGSTEAFF	TGTGCCAGTAGTATCACGGGCCAGGGAAGCACTGAAGCTTTCTTT
TRBV19	-	-	TRBJ1-2	CASSPKRDINYGYTF	TGTGCCAGTAGTCCTAAAAGGGACATTAACTATGGCTACACCTTC
TRBV7-9	-	-	TRBJ1-1	CASSLISEAFF	TGTGCCAGCAGCTTAATCTCTGAAGCTTTCTTT
TRBV7-2	-	-	TRBJ2-5	CASSLDRIQETQYF	TGTGCCAGCAGTTTAGACAGAATCCAAGAGACCCAGTACTTC
TRBV28	TRBD1	-	TRBJ1-1	CASSGAGGLTEAFF	TGTGCCAGCAGTGGTGCAGGGGGGCTGACTGAAGCTTTCTTT
TRBV5-1	TRBD1	-	TRBJ2-1	CASSLPGTGYNEQFF	TGCGCCAGCAGCTTACCCGGGACAGGTTACAATGAGCAGTTCTTC
TRBV5-4	-	-	TRBJ2-3	CASSLEQTLTDTQYF	TGTGCCAGCAGCTTGGAACAGACCCTCACAGATACGCAGTATTTT
TRBV5-6	-	-	TRBJ2-3	CASSLITQGVTDTQYF	TGTGCCAGCAGCTTGATAACGCAGGGCGTCACAGATACGCAGTATTTT
TRBV9	TRBD1	-	TRBJ1-1	CASSAQTGFGTFF	TGTGCCAGCAGCGCTCAGACAGGGTTTGGGACTTTCTTT
TRBV5-6	-	-	TRBJ1-3	CASSSTFGLSSGNTIYF	TGTGCCAGCAGCTCTACCTTTGGACTGAGCTCTGGAAACACCATATATTTT
TRBV15	TRBD1	-	TRBJ2-2	CATSGQGRGSYTGELFF	TGTGCCACCAGCGGACAAGGCAGGGGGTCCTACACCGGGGAGCTGTTTTTT
TRBV6-6	TRBD1	once	TRBJ1-1	CASSMGQLNTEAFF	TGTGCCAGCAGTATGGGACAGTTGAACACTGAAGCTTTCTTT
TRBV7-6	TRBD1	-	TRBJ2-1	CASSLGQDLGEQFF	TGTGCCAGCAGCTTGGGACAGGACTTGGGTGAGCAGTTCTTC